This TCR beta chain was retrieved from a study of T-cell memory formation after mild COVID-19 (dated by TCRdb to about 2021). In the study overall: Most TCR sequence clusters were specific to one of the two donors. In two donors, T-cell clones that expanded and contracted after mild COVID-19 were tracked by sequencing TCRalpha and TCRbeta repertoires over time. Two young, previously healthy adult volunteers, one female and one male, were included in the cohort.

What the work shows at the level of the full study, not this receptor alone: Contracting CD4+ clones turned up mainly in the CM and EM memory subsets, whereas EMRA was where CD8+ clones were enriched. The detection of some responding clones in pre-infection memory suggests that pre-existing cross-reactive memory T cells joined the SARS-CoV-2 response. SARS-CoV-2 specificity of the second-wave clones peaking on day 37 was not confirmed. From day 15 to 85, contracting clones showed balanced CD4/CD8 phenotypes, whereas a second wave of clones that expanded from day 15 to 37 leaned towards CD4+. Only two mild cases were covered by the study, and larger cohorts that include severe cases with pre-infection samples were considered necessary.

The listed sequencing device is Illumina NovaSeq 6000. Using 5'RACE with constant-segment primers, TCRalpha and TCRbeta cDNA libraries were constructed, with sample barcodes and unique molecular identifiers added in the process. Trizol reagent was used to extract RNA from every sample. Amplification of the libraries took two PCR steps, and the second step added a second sample barcode plus Illumina TruSeq adapters. Libraries were sequenced on an Illumina NovaSeq with 2 x 150 bp paired-end reads. Regarding the original processing steps: Demultiplexing of reads and collapsing into UMI-guided consensus sequences were performed with migec v1.2.7. Using mixcr v2.1.11, the UMI consensuses were aligned to TRA and TRB V and J templates and assembled into clonotypes. Expanded or contracted clonotypes were those called significant by both edgeR and NoisET, with noise models trained on biological replicates. For edgeR calls, a false discovery rate-adjusted p below 0.01 and a log2 fold-change threshold of 1 were applied. As an exploratory analysis of dynamics, PCA with hierarchical clustering was applied to max-normalized trajectories of the 1000 most abundant clonotypes. Each responding clone was given a CD4 or CD8 phenotype based on the CD4+ and CD8+ repertoires, which had been sequenced separately. TCRdb passed the public sequencing reads through fastp at Q25 and MiXCR, retaining productive beta sequences. When rows share a CDR3 protein, they turn into one entry using the most common DNA and genes. The V and J calls reflect TCRdb's pipeline rather than the authors' work. For this sample the table gives some 300,000 distinct CDR3 sequences, of which more than 20% were detected only once. Around 20% of the sample is held by the ten biggest clonotypes.

Ficoll-Paque density gradient centrifugation was used to isolate PBMCs. As regards this clonotype: Its antigen remains unidentified. Base qualities are not at hand, and no much larger clone is one base apart.

The TCR was taken from a man younger than 35 who had mild COVID-19 (a few samples of this study predate the infection). The sample titles of this study are shuffled in the database, so cell type and time point are left out; the donor was told from shared clones. Sequenced material: PBMCs or a T cell subset sorted from them (not recorded which).

The sequence in DNA is TGCAGTGCTCTGACGACAGCTGGCTATGGCTACACCTTC. Translated, it gives CSALTTAGYGYTF. This chain is built from TRBV20-1 and TRBJ1-2, and TRBD1 may be the D gene, going by 5 matching bases. From cysteine to phenylalanine, the CDR3 is 13 amino acids long. Left in the record is the CDR3 DNA by itself, 39 bases read in frame from the first base. Between the V and J ends, shortened by 5 bases and 4 bases respectively, the junction contains 14 bases. Sequences DFQATT (CDR1) and SNEGSKA (CDR2) are obtained from the germline V gene (reference sequence).